The rows below give T cell receptor beta chains drawn from one sample of a study of cytomegalovirus exposure and HLA in healthy donors. The repertoire was sequenced with immunoSEQ multiplex PCR; TCRdb's copy has only in-frame clones and lacks some. The data show around 70,000 clones, about 67% seen once. Specimen: PBMCs. These receptors originate from a human donor in good health. Each CDR3 is given with its conserved first and last residue. Each record gives: CDR3 DNA, CDR3 protein, D gene, clone size, V gene, J gene. A D gene is named only where the DNA matches it firmly. Expanded clones get a size class; other rows say once, few or many, or leave the size out.

CDR3nt: TGTGCCAGCACCCCAGAGGGGGCAGATTCCTACAATGAGCAGTTCTTC
CDR3aa: CASTPEGADSYNEQFF
d_gene: TRBD1
abundance: few
v_gene: TRBV11-3
j_gene: TRBJ2-1

CDR3nt: TGTGCCAGCAGTGAGTCCCGCAAGTCGGTTTATGGCTACACCTTC
CDR3aa: CASSESRKSVYGYTF
d_gene: .
abundance: few
v_gene: TRBV6-1
j_gene: TRBJ1-2

CDR3nt: TGTGCCAGCCGTGATACGACAGGGAGCAACGAGCAGTACTTC
CDR3aa: CASRDTTGSNEQYF
d_gene: TRBD1
abundance: .
v_gene: TRBV25-1
j_gene: TRBJ2-7

CDR3nt: TGTGCCAGCAGACTGGGACAGATGAACACTGAAGCTTTCTTT
CDR3aa: CASRLGQMNTEAFF
d_gene: TRBD1
abundance: few
v_gene: TRBV28
j_gene: TRBJ1-1

CDR3nt: TGTGCCAGCAGTCGGCCAGCGGGAGGGGACAATGAGCAGTTCTTC
CDR3aa: CASSRPAGGDNEQFF
d_gene: TRBD2
abundance: few
v_gene: TRBV6-5
j_gene: TRBJ2-1

CDR3nt: TGCGCCAGCAGCCAACACCAGGGAATCAACTATGGCTACACCTTC
CDR3aa: CASSQHQGINYGYTF
d_gene: .
abundance: .
v_gene: TRBV4-1
j_gene: TRBJ1-2

CDR3nt: TGTGCCAGCAGCGTACTAGCGGGAGAGGCCAATGAGCAGTTCTTC
CDR3aa: CASSVLAGEANEQFF
d_gene: TRBD2
abundance: .
v_gene: TRBV11-1
j_gene: TRBJ2-1

CDR3nt: TGCGCCAGCAGTGAGTGGAGCGAACAAGTCTACTCCTACAATGAGCAGTTCTTC
CDR3aa: CASSEWSEQVYSYNEQFF
d_gene: .
abundance: few
v_gene: TRBV10-1
j_gene: TRBJ2-1

CDR3nt: TGCGCCAGCAGCCAAGACGGTACAGGGACTAACTATGGCTACACCTTC
CDR3aa: CASSQDGTGTNYGYTF
d_gene: .
abundance: .
v_gene: TRBV4-1
j_gene: TRBJ1-2

CDR3nt: TGTGCCAGCAGCTTAGACAGGAACTATGGCTACACCTTC
CDR3aa: CASSLDRNYGYTF
d_gene: .
abundance: .
v_gene: TRBV6-5
j_gene: TRBJ1-2

CDR3nt: TGTGCCAGCAGTTTATCAGGGGACGAGCAGTACTTC
CDR3aa: CASSLSGDEQYF
d_gene: .
abundance: .
v_gene: TRBV27
j_gene: TRBJ2-7

CDR3nt: TGTGCCAGCAGCCTCCGACTGTCCCCGTATACGCAGTATTTT
CDR3aa: CASSLRLSPYTQYF
d_gene: .
abundance: .
v_gene: TRBV13
j_gene: TRBJ2-3

CDR3nt: TGTGCCAGCATCGTCGAGTACGAGCAGTACTTC
CDR3aa: CASIVEYEQYF
d_gene: .
abundance: .
v_gene: TRBV2
j_gene: TRBJ2-7

CDR3nt: TGTGCCAGCAGCCCCCAGGGGGTAACCAACACTGAAGCTTTCTTT
CDR3aa: CASSPQGVTNTEAFF
d_gene: TRBD1
abundance: .
v_gene: TRBV7-6
j_gene: TRBJ1-1

CDR3nt: TGTGCCAGCAGTTTCAGGGACAGGGATTTATATGGCTACACCTTC
CDR3aa: CASSFRDRDLYGYTF
d_gene: TRBD1
abundance: .
v_gene: TRBV13
j_gene: TRBJ1-2

CDR3nt: TGTGCCAGCAGTCCGGGGGACAGGGAGGGATCACCCCTCCACTTT
CDR3aa: CASSPGDREGSPLHF
d_gene: TRBD1
abundance: once
v_gene: TRBV6-6
j_gene: TRBJ1-6

CDR3nt: TGTGCCAGCTCACCACGGGGACTAGCGGGAGAAGGCGAGCAGTTCTTC
CDR3aa: CASSPRGLAGEGEQFF
d_gene: TRBD2
abundance: few
v_gene: TRBV18
j_gene: TRBJ2-1

CDR3nt: TGCGCCAGCAGCTTGGTGCAGGGGATGAACACTGAAGCTTTCTTT
CDR3aa: CASSLVQGMNTEAFF
d_gene: .
abundance: once
v_gene: TRBV5-1
j_gene: TRBJ1-1

CDR3nt: TGTGCCAGCAGCTTAGGGAGTGCCTACGAGCAGTACTTC
CDR3aa: CASSLGSAYEQYF
d_gene: .
abundance: once
v_gene: TRBV7-8
j_gene: TRBJ2-7

CDR3nt: TGTGCCAGCAGTTTAGGGCAGGCCGGCGTCTACGAGCAGTACTTC
CDR3aa: CASSLGQAGVYEQYF
d_gene: .
abundance: .
v_gene: TRBV28
j_gene: TRBJ2-7

CDR3nt: TGTGCCAGCAGTCCCGGAGGGTGGGACGAGCAGTACTTC
CDR3aa: CASSPGGWDEQYF
d_gene: .
abundance: .
v_gene: TRBV6-5
j_gene: TRBJ2-7

CDR3nt: TGCGCCAGCAGCTTGAACGGCCCAGCGGGAGACTACGGGCAGTACTTC
CDR3aa: CASSLNGPAGDYGQYF
d_gene: TRBD2
abundance: .
v_gene: TRBV5-1
j_gene: TRBJ2-7

CDR3nt: TGTGCCAGCAGCTTACAGACGGGAGGAGATACGCAGTATTTT
CDR3aa: CASSLQTGGDTQYF
d_gene: TRBD2
abundance: once
v_gene: TRBV7-2
j_gene: TRBJ2-3

CDR3nt: TGTGCCACCACATCGGGACAGGGAAGGGAAAAACTGTTTTTT
CDR3aa: CATTSGQGREKLFF
d_gene: TRBD1
abundance: .
v_gene: TRBV2
j_gene: TRBJ1-4

CDR3nt: TGTGCCAGCACCCCGGGGACAACCGAAAAACTGTTTTTT
CDR3aa: CASTPGTTEKLFF
d_gene: .
abundance: .
v_gene: TRBV25-1
j_gene: TRBJ1-4

CDR3nt: TGTGCCAGCAGCCCCCGACAGGGCCTACCAGATACGCAGTATTTT
CDR3aa: CASSPRQGLPDTQYF
d_gene: TRBD1
abundance: .
v_gene: TRBV4-2
j_gene: TRBJ2-3

CDR3nt: TGTGCCAGCAGCGGGACAGGCGAAGCTGGGGAGCAGTACTTC
CDR3aa: CASSGTGEAGEQYF
d_gene: TRBD1
abundance: .
v_gene: TRBV11-3
j_gene: TRBJ2-7

CDR3nt: TGTGCCAGCAGTTCCCCGGGGACCTGGACAGGGGATCACTCTGGAAACACCATATATTTT
CDR3aa: CASSSPGTWTGDHSGNTIYF
d_gene: TRBD1
abundance: .
v_gene: TRBV28
j_gene: TRBJ1-3

CDR3nt: TGTGCCAGCAGCCCCGCGGCTAGCGGGACCTACGAGCAGTACTTC
CDR3aa: CASSPAASGTYEQYF
d_gene: TRBD2
abundance: .
v_gene: TRBV6-5
j_gene: TRBJ2-7

CDR3nt: TGTGCCAGCACCTTTATGGACGGAGGCGACGAGCAGTACTTC
CDR3aa: CASTFMDGGDEQYF
d_gene: .
abundance: .
v_gene: TRBV2
j_gene: TRBJ2-7

CDR3nt: TGTGCCTGGACTCCTGTAGGACTTCTAAACACTGAAGCTTTCTTT
CDR3aa: CAWTPVGLLNTEAFF
d_gene: .
abundance: .
v_gene: TRBV30
j_gene: TRBJ1-1

CDR3nt: TGTGCCAGCAGCTCACAGGTAATCCAAGAGACCCAGTACTTC
CDR3aa: CASSSQVIQETQYF
d_gene: .
abundance: .
v_gene: TRBV5-6
j_gene: TRBJ2-5

CDR3nt: TGTGCCAGCAGCCCAGGGACAGGAAGTTTTAACTATGGCTACACCTTC
CDR3aa: CASSPGTGSFNYGYTF
d_gene: TRBD1
abundance: .
v_gene: TRBV5-6
j_gene: TRBJ1-2

CDR3nt: TGTGCCAGCAGAGGTGGGACAATGATACAAGAGACCCAGTACTTC
CDR3aa: CASRGGTMIQETQYF
d_gene: .
abundance: .
v_gene: TRBV2
j_gene: TRBJ2-5

CDR3nt: TGTGCCAGCACCAGGGACACCTATGGCTACACCTTC
CDR3aa: CASTRDTYGYTF
d_gene: .
abundance: .
v_gene: TRBV7-9
j_gene: TRBJ1-2

CDR3nt: TGTGCCAGCAGGGACAGGGCCGGCACCGGGGAGCTGTTTTTT
CDR3aa: CASRDRAGTGELFF
d_gene: TRBD1
abundance: .
v_gene: TRBV6-5
j_gene: TRBJ2-2

CDR3nt: TGCGCCAGCAGCCAGGTCCCGGGTCCCGCCTCCGAGCAGTACTTC
CDR3aa: CASSQVPGPASEQYF
d_gene: .
abundance: once
v_gene: TRBV4-1
j_gene: TRBJ2-7

CDR3nt: TGTGCCAGCAGTTCCCCCCCTAGCGGGCACAATGAGCAGTTCTTC
CDR3aa: CASSSPPSGHNEQFF
d_gene: TRBD2
abundance: .
v_gene: TRBV28
j_gene: TRBJ2-1

CDR3nt: TGCAGCGTTGAAGTAGGGGGACAGGGGATACGCGGCTATGGCTACACCTTC
CDR3aa: CSVEVGGQGIRGYGYTF
d_gene: TRBD1
abundance: .
v_gene: TRBV29-1
j_gene: TRBJ1-2

CDR3nt: TGCGCCAGCAGCCCGGGAGAACTGAGCTCTGGAAACACCATATATTTT
CDR3aa: CASSPGELSSGNTIYF
d_gene: .
abundance: .
v_gene: TRBV5-1
j_gene: TRBJ1-3

CDR3nt: TGTGCCAGCAGTTTATCGGCAGGGGGCGGCCTTTATGGCTACACCTTC
CDR3aa: CASSLSAGGGLYGYTF
d_gene: TRBD1
abundance: .
v_gene: TRBV27
j_gene: TRBJ1-2

CDR3nt: TGTGCCAGCAGCTTAGGGGGGCCCAATCAGCCCCAGCATTTT
CDR3aa: CASSLGGPNQPQHF
d_gene: .
abundance: .
v_gene: TRBV7-6
j_gene: TRBJ1-5

CDR3nt: TGTGCCAGCACCCAAATGGGACAGGGGGGCACCGGGGAGCTGTTTTTT
CDR3aa: CASTQMGQGGTGELFF
d_gene: TRBD1
abundance: few
v_gene: TRBV5-4
j_gene: TRBJ2-2

CDR3nt: TGTGCCTGGAGTGTTAAATACGAGCAGTACTTC
CDR3aa: CAWSVKYEQYF
d_gene: .
abundance: .
v_gene: TRBV30
j_gene: TRBJ2-7

CDR3nt: TGTGCCAGCAGCTTGGGGACTAACTACGAGCAGTACTTC
CDR3aa: CASSLGTNYEQYF
d_gene: .
abundance: .
v_gene: TRBV5-4
j_gene: TRBJ2-7

CDR3nt: TGTGCCAGCAGTCTTGAACTAAGCCACAATGAGCAGTTCTTC
CDR3aa: CASSLELSHNEQFF
d_gene: .
abundance: .
v_gene: TRBV27
j_gene: TRBJ2-1

CDR3nt: TGTGCCAGCAGCGCGACAGGGGGCAGGACTGAAGCTTTCTTT
CDR3aa: CASSATGGRTEAFF
d_gene: TRBD1
abundance: .
v_gene: TRBV9
j_gene: TRBJ1-1

CDR3nt: TGTGCCAGCAGCTTTGCGGGACTAACCTACGAGCAGTACTTC
CDR3aa: CASSFAGLTYEQYF
d_gene: TRBD2
abundance: .
v_gene: TRBV11-2
j_gene: TRBJ2-7

CDR3nt: TGTGCCAGCAGCCAAGGGCAGTTAGAGACCCAGTACTTC
CDR3aa: CASSQGQLETQYF
d_gene: .
abundance: .
v_gene: TRBV14
j_gene: TRBJ2-5

CDR3nt: TGTGCCAGCTGTCCTCGCGGAAGCTCCTACGAGCAGTACTTC
CDR3aa: CASCPRGSSYEQYF
d_gene: .
abundance: .
v_gene: TRBV11-3
j_gene: TRBJ2-7

CDR3nt: TGTGCCAGCAGCTTAGGGGGCCGGGATGAGCAGTTCTTC
CDR3aa: CASSLGGRDEQFF
d_gene: .
abundance: .
v_gene: TRBV7-6
j_gene: TRBJ2-1

CDR3nt: TGTGCCAGCAGCTTAAGAGACAGGGACACCGAGGAGCTGTTTTTT
CDR3aa: CASSLRDRDTEELFF
d_gene: TRBD1
abundance: .
v_gene: TRBV7-8
j_gene: TRBJ2-2

CDR3nt: TGTGCCAGCAGTTTATCGCCAGGGAGCACAGATACGCAGTATTTT
CDR3aa: CASSLSPGSTDTQYF
d_gene: .
abundance: .
v_gene: TRBV28
j_gene: TRBJ2-3

CDR3nt: TGTGCCAGCAGCTTCAACAGGGGGGCCTACGAGCAGTACTTC
CDR3aa: CASSFNRGAYEQYF
d_gene: TRBD1
abundance: .
v_gene: TRBV7-2
j_gene: TRBJ2-7

CDR3nt: TGTGCCAGCAGCCCCATACAGGGCCCAGGGGACGAGCAGTACTTC
CDR3aa: CASSPIQGPGDEQYF
d_gene: .
abundance: .
v_gene: TRBV5-6
j_gene: TRBJ2-7

CDR3nt: TGTGCCAGCAGTACTACCGACAGGGGCTCCTACGAGCAGTACTTC
CDR3aa: CASSTTDRGSYEQYF
d_gene: TRBD1
abundance: .
v_gene: TRBV6-5
j_gene: TRBJ2-7

CDR3nt: TGTGCCAGCAGCGATCGGACAGCTTATAGCAATCAGCCCCAGCATTTT
CDR3aa: CASSDRTAYSNQPQHF
d_gene: .
abundance: .
v_gene: TRBV2
j_gene: TRBJ1-5

CDR3nt: TGTGCCTGGGGTACAGGGAGCTCCTACAATGAGCAGTTCTTC
CDR3aa: CAWGTGSSYNEQFF
d_gene: .
abundance: .
v_gene: TRBV30
j_gene: TRBJ2-1

CDR3nt: TGTGCCAGCAGCAGGGACAGGGGGCTTCGTTATGGCTACACCTTC
CDR3aa: CASSRDRGLRYGYTF
d_gene: TRBD1
abundance: .
v_gene: TRBV13
j_gene: TRBJ1-2